The 5 T cell receptor beta chains listed next were all sequenced from one sample in a study of T cells in Graves' hyperthyroidism and ophthalmopathy. RNA transcripts gave rise to amplified TCR beta CDR3 regions. The primer set for the first-round RT-PCR of the TCR CDR3 was HTBI. One entry per CDR3 protein results from TCRdb running MiXCR on the multiplex PCR reads. The sample includes around 400,000 distinct CDR3 sequences, 15% of them seen just once. Source material: blood. The receptors come from a woman aged 55-70 years with Graves' ophthalmopathy.

A remark on this clonotype: A much larger clone sits a single nucleotide away, making a read error possible. This chain connects TRBV6-1 to TRBJ1-2, with D possibly matching TRBD1 (6 bases). CDR1 and CDR2 (germline): MNHNS, SASEGT. This CDR3 comprises 13 residues. CDR3 DNA: TGTGCCAGCAGTGATACAGGGAACTATGGCGACACCTTC. Translating it yields CASSDTGNYGDTF.

This clonotype was seen repeatedly, ten times or more. The chain joins TRBV2 to TRBJ1-1; 12 nucleotides match TRBD1. V gave up 3 bases and J gave up 10 bases; unmatched junction bases: 9. The CDR3 is 15 amino acids. Germline V gene sequence: CDR1 SNHLY, CDR2 FYNNEI. The CDR3 region is CASSETGQGAGVAFF. Written as DNA, the CDR3 is TGTGCCAGCAGTGAGACGGGACAGGGGGCTGGTGTAGCTTTCTTT.

The CDR3 bases are TGCAGTGCTAGGGTGTCGGGGGCGGACGGGGAGCTGTTTTTT. Translation: CSARVSGADGELFF. This chain links TRBV20-1 with TRBJ2-2; possibly TRBD1 or TRBD2 for D (6 bases each). The CDR3 is made up of 14 amino acids. Trimming pared 3 bases from V and 7 bases from J, leaving 15 bases between. Germline V lookup: CDR1 DFQATT, CDR2 SNEGSKA (reference sequence).

This clonotype has just a few counts. The V and J genes are TRBV28 and TRBJ2-5; 8 bases are a match to TRBD1. The ends lost 4 bases at V and 6 bases at J; junction bases unmatched: 10. The CDR3 runs to 15 residues. Germline V gene sequence: CDR1 MDHEN, CDR2 SYDVKM. CDR3 sequence: CASSSTGGISKTQYF. The DNA of the CDR3 is TGTGCCAGCAGTTCCACAGGGGGGATTTCGAAGACCCAGTACTTC.

This clonotype was seen more than once but under ten times. This chain uses TRBV7-8 with TRBJ2-2, with TRBD2 matching 9 bases. With V trimmed by 6 bases and J by 5 bases, 7 bases remained unmatched. CDR3 length equals 15 residues. CDR1 is SGHVS and CDR2 is FQNEAQ in the germline V gene. CDR3 bases: TGTGCCAGCAGACTTAGCGGGAGAAGTACCGGGGAGCTGTTTTTT. Translation: CASRLSGRSTGELFF.